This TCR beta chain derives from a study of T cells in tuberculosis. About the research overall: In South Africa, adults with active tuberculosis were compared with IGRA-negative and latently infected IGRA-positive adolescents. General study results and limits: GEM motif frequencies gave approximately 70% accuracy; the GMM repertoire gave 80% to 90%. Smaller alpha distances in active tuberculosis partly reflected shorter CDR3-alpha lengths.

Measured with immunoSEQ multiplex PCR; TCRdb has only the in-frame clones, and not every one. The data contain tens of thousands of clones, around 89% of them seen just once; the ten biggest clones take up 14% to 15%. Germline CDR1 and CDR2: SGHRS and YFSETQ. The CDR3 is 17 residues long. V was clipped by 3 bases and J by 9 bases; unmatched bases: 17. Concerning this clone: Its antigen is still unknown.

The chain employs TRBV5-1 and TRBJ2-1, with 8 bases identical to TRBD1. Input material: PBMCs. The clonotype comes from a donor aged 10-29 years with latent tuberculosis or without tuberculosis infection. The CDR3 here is CASSSGGSRTGRLEQFF. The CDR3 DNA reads TGCGCCAGCAGCTCCGGTGGCTCGAGGACAGGGCGGCTTGAGCAGTTCTTC.